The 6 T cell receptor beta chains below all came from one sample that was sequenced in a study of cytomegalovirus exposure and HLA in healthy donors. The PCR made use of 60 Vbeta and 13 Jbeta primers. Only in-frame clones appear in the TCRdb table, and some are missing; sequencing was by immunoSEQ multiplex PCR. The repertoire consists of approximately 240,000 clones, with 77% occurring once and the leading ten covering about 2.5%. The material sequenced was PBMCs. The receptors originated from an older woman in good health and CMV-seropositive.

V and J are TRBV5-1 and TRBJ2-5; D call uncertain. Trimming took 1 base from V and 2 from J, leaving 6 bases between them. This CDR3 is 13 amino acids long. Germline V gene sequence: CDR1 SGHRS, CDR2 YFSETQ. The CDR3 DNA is TGCGCCAGCAGCTTGCGCCAGCAAGAGACCCAGTACTTC. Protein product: CASSLRQQETQYF.

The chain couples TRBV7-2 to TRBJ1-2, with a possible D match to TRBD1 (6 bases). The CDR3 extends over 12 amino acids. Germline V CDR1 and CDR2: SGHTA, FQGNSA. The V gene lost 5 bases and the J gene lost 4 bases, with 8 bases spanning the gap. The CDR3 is CASSEQGYGYTF. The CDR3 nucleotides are TGTGCCAGCAGCGAACAGGGCTATGGCTACACCTTC.

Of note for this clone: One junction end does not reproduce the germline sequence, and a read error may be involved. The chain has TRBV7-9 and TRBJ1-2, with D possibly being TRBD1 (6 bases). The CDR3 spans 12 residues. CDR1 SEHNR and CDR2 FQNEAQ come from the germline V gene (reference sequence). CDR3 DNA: TGTGCCAGCAGCTTAAGTGGAGACAGGCTCGCCTTC. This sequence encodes CASSLSGDRLAF.

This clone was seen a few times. Here the CDR3 DNA reads TGTGCCAGCAGCCCTCAGCGAGGGCGCAATGAGCAGTTCTTC. Amino acid sequence: CASSPQRGRNEQFF. The chain combines TRBV7-9 with TRBJ2-1; D perhaps matches TRBD2 (5 bases). Looked up from germline, CDR1 is SEHNR and CDR2 is FQNEAQ (reference sequence). CDR3 size: 14 residues. The germline V and J ends were trimmed by 5 bases and 6 bases, with 14 bases remaining between them.

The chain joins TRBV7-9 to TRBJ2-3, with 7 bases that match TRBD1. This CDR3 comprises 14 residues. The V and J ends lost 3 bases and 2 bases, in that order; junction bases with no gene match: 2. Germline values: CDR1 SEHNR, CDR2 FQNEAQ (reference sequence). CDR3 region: CASSFTGDTDTQYF. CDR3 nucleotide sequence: TGTGCCAGCAGCTTCACAGGGGACACAGATACGCAGTATTTT.

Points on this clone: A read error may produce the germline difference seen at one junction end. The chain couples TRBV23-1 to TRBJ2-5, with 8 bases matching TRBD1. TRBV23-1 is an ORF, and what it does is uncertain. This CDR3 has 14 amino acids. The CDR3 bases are TGCGCCAGCGGTCAACGGACAGGGCTGGAGACCCAGTACTTC. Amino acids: CASGQRTGLETQYF.